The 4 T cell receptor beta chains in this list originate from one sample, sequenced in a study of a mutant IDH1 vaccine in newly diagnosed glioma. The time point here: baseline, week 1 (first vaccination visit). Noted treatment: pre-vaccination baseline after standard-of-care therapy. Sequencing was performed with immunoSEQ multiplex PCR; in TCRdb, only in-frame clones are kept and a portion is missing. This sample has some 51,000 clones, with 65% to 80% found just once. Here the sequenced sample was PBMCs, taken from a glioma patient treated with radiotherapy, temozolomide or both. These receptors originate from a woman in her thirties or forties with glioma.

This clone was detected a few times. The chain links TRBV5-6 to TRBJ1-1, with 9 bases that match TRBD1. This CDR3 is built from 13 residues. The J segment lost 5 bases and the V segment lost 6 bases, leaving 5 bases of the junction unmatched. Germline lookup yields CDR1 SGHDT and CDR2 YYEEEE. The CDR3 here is CASTPQGATEAFF. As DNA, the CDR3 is TGTGCCAGCACCCCACAGGGGGCTACTGAAGCTTTCTTT.

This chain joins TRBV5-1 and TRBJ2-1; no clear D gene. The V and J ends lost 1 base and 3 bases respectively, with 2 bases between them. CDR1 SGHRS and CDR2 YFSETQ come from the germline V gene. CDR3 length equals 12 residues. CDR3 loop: CASSLFYNEQFF. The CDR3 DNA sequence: TGCGCCAGCAGCTTGTTCTACAATGAGCAGTTCTTC. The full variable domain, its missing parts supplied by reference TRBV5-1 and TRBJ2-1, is KAGVTQTPRYLIKTRGQQVTLSCSPISGHRSVSWYQQTPGQGLQFLFEYFSETQRNKGNFPGRFSGRQFSNSRSEMNVSTLELGDSALYLCASSLFYNEQFFGPGTRLTVL.

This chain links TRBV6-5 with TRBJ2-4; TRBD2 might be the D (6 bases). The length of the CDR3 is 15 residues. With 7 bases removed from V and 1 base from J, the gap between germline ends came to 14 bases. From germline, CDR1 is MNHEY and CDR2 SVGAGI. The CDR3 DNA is TGTGCCAGCATGAGCCAGGGAGGTGCCAAAAACATTCAGTACTTC. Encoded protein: CASMSQGGAKNIQYF.

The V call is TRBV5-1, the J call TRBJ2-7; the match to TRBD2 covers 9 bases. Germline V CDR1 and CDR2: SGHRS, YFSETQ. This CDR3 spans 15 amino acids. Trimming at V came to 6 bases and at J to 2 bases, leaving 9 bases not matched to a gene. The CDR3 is CASTAAGGRAYEQYF. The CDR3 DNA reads TGCGCCAGCACTGCAGCGGGGGGCCGCGCCTACGAGCAGTACTTC.